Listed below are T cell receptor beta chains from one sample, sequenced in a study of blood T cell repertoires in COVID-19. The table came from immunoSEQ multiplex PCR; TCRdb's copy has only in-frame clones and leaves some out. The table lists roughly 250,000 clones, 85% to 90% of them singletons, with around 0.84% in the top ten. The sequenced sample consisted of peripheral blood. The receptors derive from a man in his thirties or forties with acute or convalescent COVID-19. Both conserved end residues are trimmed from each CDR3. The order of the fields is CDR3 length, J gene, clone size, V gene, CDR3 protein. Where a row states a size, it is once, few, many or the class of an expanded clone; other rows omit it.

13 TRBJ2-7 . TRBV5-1 ASSPHGREIYEQY
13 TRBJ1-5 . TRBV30 AWSKGQGPNQPQH
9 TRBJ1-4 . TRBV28 ASSTGEKLF
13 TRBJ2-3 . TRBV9 ASSFSGGPGDTQY
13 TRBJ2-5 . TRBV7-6 ASSFKASGEETQY
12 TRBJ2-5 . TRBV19 ASSVTGRGLDQY
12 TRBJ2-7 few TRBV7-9 ASSFGTEPYEQY
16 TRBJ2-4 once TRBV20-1 SASRSGRALGAKNIQY
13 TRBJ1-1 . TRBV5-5 ASSALARGHTEAF
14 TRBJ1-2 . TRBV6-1 ASSEARIRGGYGYT
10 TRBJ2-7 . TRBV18 ASSPSQYEQY
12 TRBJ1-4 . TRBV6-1 ASSLGQFNEKLF
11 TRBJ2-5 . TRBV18 ASSPDIRETQY
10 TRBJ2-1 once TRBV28 ASSLFDYEQF
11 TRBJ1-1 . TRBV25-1 ASSEWGQTEAF
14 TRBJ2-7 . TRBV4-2 ASSKLTGTAEYEQY
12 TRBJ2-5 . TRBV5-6 ASSLADGDTALD
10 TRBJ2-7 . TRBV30 AWSVLSYEQY
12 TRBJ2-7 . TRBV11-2 ASSSFTGTYEQY
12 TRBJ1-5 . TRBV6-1 ASKLIQGVQPQH
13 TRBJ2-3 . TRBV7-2 ASSQRQGSTDTQY
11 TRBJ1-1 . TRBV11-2 ASSSDRGIEAF
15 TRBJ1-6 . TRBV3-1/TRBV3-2 ASSFRGQSSYNSPLH
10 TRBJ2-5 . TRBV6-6 ASSYSRETQY
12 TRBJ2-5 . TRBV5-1 ASSQLVTKETQY
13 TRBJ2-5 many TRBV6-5 ASSRLAGGQETQY
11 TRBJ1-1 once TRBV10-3 AIRTGVNTEAF
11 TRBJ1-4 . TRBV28 ASSLAGDEKLF
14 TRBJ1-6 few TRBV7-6 ASSLGVGTVGSPLH
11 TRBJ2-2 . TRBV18 ASSPNRAGELF
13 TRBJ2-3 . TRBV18 ASSPPLAGADTQY
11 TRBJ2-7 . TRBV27 ASSIGQGYEQY